This TCR beta chain emerged from a study of blood T cell repertoires in COVID-19 (TCRdb year 2020). Broadly, across the study: Samples covering the acute and convalescent phases of COVID-19 were provided by collaborators in the United States, Italy and Spain. The material from the prospective study consisted of cDNA or gDNA derived from T cells, B-cell-depleted T cells, or PBMCs. Subjects who had been exposed to COVID-19, were actively infected with it, or had recovered from it provided the deeply sampled blood TCRbeta repertoires that made up the dataset. The repertoires were released in a freely available public database meant as a resource for research on the immune response to SARS-CoV-2. The samples were drawn from the first 160 participants of the ongoing ImmuneRACE study and from more than 1,000 subjects provided by 6 global collaborators. The sample metadata nearly always contained a de-identified subject ID, COVID-19 status, age in years and sex. Where available, HLA class I and class II types were obtained from metadata supplied by the sample provider rather than from assay-based typing.

Collaborating institutions collected whole blood in K2EDTA tubes following their own protocols. For TCRbeta analysis, collaborator samples were shipped as frozen whole blood, as isolated PBMCs, or as DNA extracted from either sample type. On the study overall, not on this receptor specifically: How much clinical and demographic metadata was included differed by source and by participant, and the metadata was provided uncurated.

Regarding this clone: Its binding antigen is unknown. No much larger clonotype is one base removed from it; base qualities were not supplied.

TCRbeta CDR3 regions were amplified from genomic DNA using the immunoSEQ Assay, a bias-controlled multiplex PCR. As for the original processing: The number of nucleated cells in each sample was estimated by amplification of reference gene primers within the assay. To quantify the absolute abundance of each unique TCRbeta CDR3 rearrangement, sequence reads were collapsed and filtered. For each sample, productive Simpson clonality was calculated as the square root of Simpson's diversity index over productive rearrangements. TCRdb re-hosts the immuneACCESS table, in-frame sequences only. Its copies lack some clones; in the studies checked, an unresolved V gene accounts for under half of them, and the cause for the rest is not known. V and J calls and clone size come straight from that table; D and trimming were deduced from the DNA. For this sample there are about 400,000 clones; roughly 88% appear just once. Clones ranked in the top ten supply 1.4% of the sample.

The TCR was taken from a woman aged 30 to 39 with active or convalescent COVID-19. Sequencing input: peripheral blood.

The CDR3: CASSDGPKQGAYTF. The nucleotide sequence is TGTGCCAGCAGTGACGGACCAAAACAGGGGGCGTACACCTTC. Recombination connected TRBV6-4 to TRBJ1-2, with TRBD1 identical over 9 junction bases. Trimming removed 2 bases from V and 11 bases from J; the gene matches leave 9 bases unexplained. Taken from the germline V gene, the CDR1 and CDR2 loops are MRHNA and SNTAGT. The CDR3, from cysteine to phenylalanine, totals 14 residues. The retained sequence is limited to the CDR3, 42 bases, with the frame set at the first base.